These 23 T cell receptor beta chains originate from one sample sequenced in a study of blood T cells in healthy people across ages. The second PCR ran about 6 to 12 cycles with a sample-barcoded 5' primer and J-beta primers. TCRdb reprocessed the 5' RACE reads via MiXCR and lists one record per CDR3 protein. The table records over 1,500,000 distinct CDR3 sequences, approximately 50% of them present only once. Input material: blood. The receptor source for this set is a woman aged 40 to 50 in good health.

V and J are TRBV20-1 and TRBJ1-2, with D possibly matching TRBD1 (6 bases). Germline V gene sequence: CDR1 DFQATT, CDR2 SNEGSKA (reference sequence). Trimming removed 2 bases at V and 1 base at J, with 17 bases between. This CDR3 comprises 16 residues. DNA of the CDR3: TGCAGTGCTAGACCCACCGGGGGCCGGATTAACTATGGCTACACCTTC. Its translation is CSARPTGGRINYGYTF.

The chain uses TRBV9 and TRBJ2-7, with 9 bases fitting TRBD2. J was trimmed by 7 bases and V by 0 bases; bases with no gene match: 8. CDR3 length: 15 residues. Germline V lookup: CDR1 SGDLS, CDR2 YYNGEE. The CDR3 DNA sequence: TGTGCCAGCAGCGTAGTGGCTAGCGGGGCAGGAGAGCAGTACTTC. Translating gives CASSVVASGAGEQYF.

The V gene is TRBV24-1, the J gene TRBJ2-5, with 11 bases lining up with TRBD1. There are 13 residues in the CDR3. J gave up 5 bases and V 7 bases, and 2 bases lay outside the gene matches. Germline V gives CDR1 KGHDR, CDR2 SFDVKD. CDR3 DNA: TGTGCCACCAGGGACAGGGGGCGCGAGACCCAGTACTTC. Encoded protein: CATRDRGRETQYF.

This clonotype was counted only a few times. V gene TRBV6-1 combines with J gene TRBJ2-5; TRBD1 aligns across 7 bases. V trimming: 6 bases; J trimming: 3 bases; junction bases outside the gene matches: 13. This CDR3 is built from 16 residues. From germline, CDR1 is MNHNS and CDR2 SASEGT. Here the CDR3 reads CASRARTGPAEETQYF. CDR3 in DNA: TGTGCCAGCAGAGCTAGGACAGGCCCGGCGGAAGAGACCCAGTACTTC.

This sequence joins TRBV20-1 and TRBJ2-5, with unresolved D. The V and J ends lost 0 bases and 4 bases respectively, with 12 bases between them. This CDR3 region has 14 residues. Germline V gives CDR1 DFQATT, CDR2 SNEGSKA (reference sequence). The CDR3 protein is CSARDPYSAETQYF. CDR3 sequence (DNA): TGCAGTGCTAGAGATCCCTATTCCGCAGAGACCCAGTACTTC.

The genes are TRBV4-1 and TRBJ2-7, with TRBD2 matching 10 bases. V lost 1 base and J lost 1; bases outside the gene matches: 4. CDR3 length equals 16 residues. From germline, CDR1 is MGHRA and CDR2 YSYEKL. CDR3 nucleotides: TGCGCCAGCAGCCAAGCGTGGACTAGCGGATCCTACGAGCAGTACTTC. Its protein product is CASSQAWTSGSYEQYF.

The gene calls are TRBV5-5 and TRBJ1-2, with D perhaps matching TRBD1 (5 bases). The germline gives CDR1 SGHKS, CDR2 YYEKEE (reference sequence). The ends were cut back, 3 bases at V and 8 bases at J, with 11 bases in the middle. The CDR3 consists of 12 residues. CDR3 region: CASSWDGEGYTF. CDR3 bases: TGTGCCAGCAGCTGGGACGGTGAGGGCTACACCTTC.

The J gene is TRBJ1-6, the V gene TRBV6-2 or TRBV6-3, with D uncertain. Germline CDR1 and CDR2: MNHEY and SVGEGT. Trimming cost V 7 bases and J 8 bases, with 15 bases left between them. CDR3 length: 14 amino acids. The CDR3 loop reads CASTPGRFDSPLHF. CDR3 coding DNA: TGTGCCAGCACTCCGGGGAGATTTGATTCACCCCTCCACTTT.

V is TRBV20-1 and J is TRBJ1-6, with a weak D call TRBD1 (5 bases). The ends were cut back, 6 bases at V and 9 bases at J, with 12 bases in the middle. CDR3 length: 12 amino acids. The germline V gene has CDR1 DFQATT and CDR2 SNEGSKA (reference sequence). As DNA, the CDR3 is TGCAGTGCGGGACTGAGGAGTTCACCCCTCCACTTT. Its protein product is CSAGLRSSPLHF.

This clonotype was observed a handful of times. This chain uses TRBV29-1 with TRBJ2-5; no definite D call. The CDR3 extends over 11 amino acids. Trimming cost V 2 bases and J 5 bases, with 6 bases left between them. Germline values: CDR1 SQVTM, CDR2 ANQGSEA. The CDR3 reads CSVELSETQYF. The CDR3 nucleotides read TGCAGCGTTGAACTTAGCGAGACCCAGTACTTC.

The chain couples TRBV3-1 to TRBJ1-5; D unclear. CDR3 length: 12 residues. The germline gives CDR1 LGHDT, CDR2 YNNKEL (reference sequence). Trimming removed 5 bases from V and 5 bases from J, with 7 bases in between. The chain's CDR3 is CASSVSDQPQHF. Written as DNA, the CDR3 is TGTGCCAGCAGCGTTTCCGATCAGCCCCAGCATTTT.

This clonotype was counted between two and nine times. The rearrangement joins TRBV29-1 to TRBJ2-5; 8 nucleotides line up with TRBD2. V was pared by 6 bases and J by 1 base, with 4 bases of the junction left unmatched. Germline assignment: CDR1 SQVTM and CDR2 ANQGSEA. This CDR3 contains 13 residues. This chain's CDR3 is CSVPSGPQETQYF. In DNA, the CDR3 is TGCAGCGTGCCTAGCGGGCCCCAAGAGACCCAGTACTTC.

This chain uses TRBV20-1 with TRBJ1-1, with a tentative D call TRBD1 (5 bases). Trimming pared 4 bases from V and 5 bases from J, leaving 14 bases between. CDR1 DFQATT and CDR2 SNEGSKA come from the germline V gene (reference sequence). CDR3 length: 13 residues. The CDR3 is CSANPGAPTEAFF. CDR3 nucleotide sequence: TGCAGTGCTAATCCTGGGGCGCCGACTGAAGCTTTCTTT.

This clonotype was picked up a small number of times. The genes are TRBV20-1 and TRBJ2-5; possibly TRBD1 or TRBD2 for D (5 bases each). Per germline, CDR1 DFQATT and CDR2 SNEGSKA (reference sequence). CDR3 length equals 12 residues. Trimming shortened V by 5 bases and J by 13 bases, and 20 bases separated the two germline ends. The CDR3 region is CSAVRDPDHRYF. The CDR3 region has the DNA TGCAGTGCTGTCCGGGACCCCGATCATAGGTACTTC.

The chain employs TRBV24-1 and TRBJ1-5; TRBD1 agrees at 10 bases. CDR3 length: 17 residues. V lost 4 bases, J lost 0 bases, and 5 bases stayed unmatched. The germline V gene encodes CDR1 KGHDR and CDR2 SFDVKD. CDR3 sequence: CATSEAGQGISNQPQHF. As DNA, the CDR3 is TGTGCCACCAGTGAGGCGGGACAGGGGATTAGCAATCAGCCCCAGCATTTT.

The DNA for the CDR3 is TGTGCCAGCATCGAAACTCGGGATCAGCCCCAGCATTTT. Translated, it gives CASIETRDQPQHF. V gene TRBV7-3 combines with J gene TRBJ1-5; D remains unclear. The CDR3 sequence is 13 residues long. V was trimmed by 7 bases and J by 5 bases, leaving 12 bases between them. Per the germline V gene, CDR1 is SGHTA and CDR2 is FQGTGA.

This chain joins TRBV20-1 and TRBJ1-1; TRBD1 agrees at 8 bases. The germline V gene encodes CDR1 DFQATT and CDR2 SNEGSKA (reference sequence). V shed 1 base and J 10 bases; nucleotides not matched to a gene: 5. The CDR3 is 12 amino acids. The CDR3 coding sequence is TGCAGTGCTAGAGCGACCGGGACAGGAGCTTTCTTT. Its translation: CSARATGTGAFF.

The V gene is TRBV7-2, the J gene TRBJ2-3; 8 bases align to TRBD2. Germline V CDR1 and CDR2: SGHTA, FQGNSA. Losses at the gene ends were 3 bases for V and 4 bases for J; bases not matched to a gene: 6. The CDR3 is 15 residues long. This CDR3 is CASSFSGATPDTQYF. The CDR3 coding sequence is TGTGCCAGCAGCTTTAGCGGGGCCACCCCAGATACGCAGTATTTT.

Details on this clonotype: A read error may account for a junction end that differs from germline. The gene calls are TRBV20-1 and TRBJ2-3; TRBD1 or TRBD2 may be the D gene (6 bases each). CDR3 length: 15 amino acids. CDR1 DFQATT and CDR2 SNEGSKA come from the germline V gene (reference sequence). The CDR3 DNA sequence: TGCAGTGCTACGAGTGCGGGACAACTCACAGATACGCGGTATTTT. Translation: CSATSAGQLTDTRYF.

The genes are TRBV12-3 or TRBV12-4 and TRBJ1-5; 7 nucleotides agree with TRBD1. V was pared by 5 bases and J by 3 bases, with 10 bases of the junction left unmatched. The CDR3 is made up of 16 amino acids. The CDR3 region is CASSLRGDSYNQPQHF. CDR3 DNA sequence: TGTGCCAGCAGTCTCAGGGGGGACTCTTACAATCAGCCCCAGCATTTT.

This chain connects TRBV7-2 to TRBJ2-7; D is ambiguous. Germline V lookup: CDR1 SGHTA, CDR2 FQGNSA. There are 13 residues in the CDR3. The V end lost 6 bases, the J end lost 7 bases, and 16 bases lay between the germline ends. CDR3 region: CASRGNSYNEQYF. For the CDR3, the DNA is TGTGCCAGCAGGGGAAACTCCTACAATGAGCAGTACTTC.

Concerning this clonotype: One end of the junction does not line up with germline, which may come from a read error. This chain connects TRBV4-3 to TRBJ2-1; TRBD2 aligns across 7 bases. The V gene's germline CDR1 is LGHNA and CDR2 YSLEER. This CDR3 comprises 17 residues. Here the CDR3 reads CASSQDGGSGENNELFF. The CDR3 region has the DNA TGCGCCAGCAGCCAAGATGGAGGCAGCGGGGAGAACAATGAGCTGTTCTTC.

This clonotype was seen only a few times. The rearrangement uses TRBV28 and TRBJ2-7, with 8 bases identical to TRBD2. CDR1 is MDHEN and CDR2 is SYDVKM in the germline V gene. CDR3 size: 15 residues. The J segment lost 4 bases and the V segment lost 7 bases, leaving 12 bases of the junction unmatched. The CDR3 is CASTIHSGTPYEQYF. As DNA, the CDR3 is TGTGCCAGCACGATTCATAGCGGGACACCTTACGAGCAGTACTTC.